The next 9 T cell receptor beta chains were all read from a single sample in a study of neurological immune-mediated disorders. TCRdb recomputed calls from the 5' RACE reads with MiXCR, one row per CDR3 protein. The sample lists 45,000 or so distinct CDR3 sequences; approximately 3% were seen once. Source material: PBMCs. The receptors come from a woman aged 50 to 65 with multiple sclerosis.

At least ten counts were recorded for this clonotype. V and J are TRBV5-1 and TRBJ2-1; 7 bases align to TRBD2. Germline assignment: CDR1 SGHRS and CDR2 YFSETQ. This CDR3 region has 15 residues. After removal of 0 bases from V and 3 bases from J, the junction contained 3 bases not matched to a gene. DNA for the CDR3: TGCGCCAGCAGCTTGGGCGGGGGTGGCTACAATGAGCAGTTCTTC. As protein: CASSLGGGGYNEQFF.

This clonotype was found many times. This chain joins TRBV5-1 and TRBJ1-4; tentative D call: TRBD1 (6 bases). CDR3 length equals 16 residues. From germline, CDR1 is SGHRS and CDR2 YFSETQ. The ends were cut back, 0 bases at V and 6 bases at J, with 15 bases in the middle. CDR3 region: CASSLEGRGGDEKLFF. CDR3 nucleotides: TGCGCCAGCAGCTTGGAGGGCAGGGGAGGGGATGAAAAACTGTTTTTT.

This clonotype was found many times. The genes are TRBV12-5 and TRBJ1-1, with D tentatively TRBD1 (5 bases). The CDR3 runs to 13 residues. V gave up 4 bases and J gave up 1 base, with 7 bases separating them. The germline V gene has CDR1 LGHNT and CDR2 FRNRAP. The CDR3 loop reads CASGSGGNTEAFF. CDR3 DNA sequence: TGTGCTAGTGGTTCCGGGGGGAACACTGAAGCTTTCTTT.

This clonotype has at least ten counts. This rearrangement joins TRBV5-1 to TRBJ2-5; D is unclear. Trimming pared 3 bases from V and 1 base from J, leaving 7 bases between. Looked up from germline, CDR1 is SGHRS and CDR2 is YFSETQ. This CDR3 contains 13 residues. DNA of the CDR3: TGCGCCAGCAGCTCCAGAACCCAAGAGACCCAGTACTTC. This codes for CASSSRTQETQYF. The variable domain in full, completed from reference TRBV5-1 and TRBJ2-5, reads KAGVTQTPRYLIKTRGQQVTLSCSPISGHRSVSWYQQTPGQGLQFLFEYFSETQRNKGNFPGRFSGRQFSNSRSEMNVSTLELGDSALYLCASSSRTQETQYFGPGTRLLVL.

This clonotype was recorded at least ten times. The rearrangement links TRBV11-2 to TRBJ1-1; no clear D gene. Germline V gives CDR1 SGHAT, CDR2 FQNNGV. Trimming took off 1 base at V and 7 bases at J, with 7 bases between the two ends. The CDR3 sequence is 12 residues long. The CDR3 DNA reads TGTGCCAGCAGCTTAGTTGGCAATGAAGCTTTCTTT. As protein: CASSLVGNEAFF.

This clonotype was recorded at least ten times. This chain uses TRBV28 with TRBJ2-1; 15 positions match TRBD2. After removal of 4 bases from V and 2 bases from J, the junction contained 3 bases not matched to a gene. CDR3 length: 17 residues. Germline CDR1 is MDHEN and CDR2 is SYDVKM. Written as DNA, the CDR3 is TGTGCCAGCAGTTCCCGGACTAGCGGGGGGGCCTACAATGAGCAGTTCTTC. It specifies CASSSRTSGGAYNEQFF.

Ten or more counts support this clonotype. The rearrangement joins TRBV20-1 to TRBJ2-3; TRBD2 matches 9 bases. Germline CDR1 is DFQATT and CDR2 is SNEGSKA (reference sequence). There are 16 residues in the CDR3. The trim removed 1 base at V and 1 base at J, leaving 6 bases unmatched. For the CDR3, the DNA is TGCAGTGCTAGAGGGGTGACTAGCGGCCGCACAGATACGCAGTATTTT. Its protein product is CSARGVTSGRTDTQYF.

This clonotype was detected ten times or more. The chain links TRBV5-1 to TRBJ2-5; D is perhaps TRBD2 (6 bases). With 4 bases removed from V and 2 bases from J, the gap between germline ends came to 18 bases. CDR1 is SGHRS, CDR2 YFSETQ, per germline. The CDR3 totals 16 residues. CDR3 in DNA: TGCGCCAGCAGCGACTGGACTATCGGGGTACAAGAGACCCAGTACTTC. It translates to CASSDWTIGVQETQYF.

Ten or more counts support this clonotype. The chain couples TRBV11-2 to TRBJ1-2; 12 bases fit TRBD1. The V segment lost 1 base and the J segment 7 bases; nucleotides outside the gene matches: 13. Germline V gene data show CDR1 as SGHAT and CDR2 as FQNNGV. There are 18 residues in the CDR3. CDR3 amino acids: CASSLAGGTGGGFPGYTF. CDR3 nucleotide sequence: TGTGCCAGCAGCTTAGCCGGGGGGACAGGGGGCGGATTTCCTGGCTACACCTTC.